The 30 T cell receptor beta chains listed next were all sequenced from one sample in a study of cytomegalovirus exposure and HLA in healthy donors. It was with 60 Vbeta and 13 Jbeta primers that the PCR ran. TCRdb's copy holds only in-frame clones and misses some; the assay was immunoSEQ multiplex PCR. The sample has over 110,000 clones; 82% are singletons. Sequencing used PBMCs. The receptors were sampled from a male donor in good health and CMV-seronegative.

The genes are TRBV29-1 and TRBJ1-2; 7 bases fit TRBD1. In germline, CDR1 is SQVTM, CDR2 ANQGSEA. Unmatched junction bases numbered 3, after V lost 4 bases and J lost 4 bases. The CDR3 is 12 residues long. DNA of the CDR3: TGCAGCGTTGTTGCAGGGGGCTATGGCTACACCTTC. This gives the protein CSVVAGGYGYTF.

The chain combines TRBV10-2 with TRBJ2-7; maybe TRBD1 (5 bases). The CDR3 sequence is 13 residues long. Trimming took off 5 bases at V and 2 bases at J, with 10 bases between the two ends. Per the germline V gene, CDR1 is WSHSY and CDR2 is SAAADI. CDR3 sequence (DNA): TGCGCCAGCAGTACGACAGTTACCTACGAGCAGTACTTC. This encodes CASSTTVTYEQYF.

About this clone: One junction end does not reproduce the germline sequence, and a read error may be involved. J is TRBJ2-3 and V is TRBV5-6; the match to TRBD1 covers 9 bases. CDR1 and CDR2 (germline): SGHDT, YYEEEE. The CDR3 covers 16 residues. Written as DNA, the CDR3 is TGTGCCAGCAGCAAAGAGCTGGGACAGGGCACGGATACGCAGTATTTT. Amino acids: CASSKELGQGTDTQYF.

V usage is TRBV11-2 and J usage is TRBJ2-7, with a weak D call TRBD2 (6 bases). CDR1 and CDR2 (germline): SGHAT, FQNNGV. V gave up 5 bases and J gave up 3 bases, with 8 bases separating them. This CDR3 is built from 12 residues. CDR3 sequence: CASSGGNYEQYF. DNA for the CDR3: TGTGCCAGCAGCGGGGGGAACTACGAGCAGTACTTC.

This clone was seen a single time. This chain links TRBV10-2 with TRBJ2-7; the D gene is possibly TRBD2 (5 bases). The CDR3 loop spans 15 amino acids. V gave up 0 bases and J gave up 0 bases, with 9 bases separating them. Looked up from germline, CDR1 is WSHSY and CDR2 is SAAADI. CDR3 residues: CASSESGESSYEQYF. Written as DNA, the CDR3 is TGCGCCAGCAGTGAGTCCGGGGAGTCCTCCTACGAGCAGTACTTC.

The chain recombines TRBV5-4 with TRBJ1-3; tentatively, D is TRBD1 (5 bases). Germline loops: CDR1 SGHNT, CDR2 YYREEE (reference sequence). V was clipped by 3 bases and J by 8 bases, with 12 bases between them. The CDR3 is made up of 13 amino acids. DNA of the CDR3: TGTGCCAGCAGCTACGACCGGGGGGACACCATATATTTT. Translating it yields CASSYDRGDTIYF. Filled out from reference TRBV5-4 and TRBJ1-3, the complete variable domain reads ETGVTQSPTHLIKTRGQQVTLRCSSQSGHNTVSWYQQALGQGPQFIFQYYREEENGRGNFPPRFSGLQFPNYSSELNVNALELDDSALYLCASSYDRGDTIYFGEGSWLTVV.

CDR3: CASSPRTGTMTYEQYF. CDR3 in DNA: TGTGCCAGCAGCCCAAGAACCGGGACTATGACCTACGAGCAGTACTTC. This rearrangement joins TRBV7-8 to TRBJ2-7; TRBD2 aligns across 7 bases. V lost 5 bases and J lost 2; bases outside the gene matches: 12. CDR1 and CDR2 from the germline V gene are SGHVS and FQNEAQ. The CDR3 spans 16 residues.

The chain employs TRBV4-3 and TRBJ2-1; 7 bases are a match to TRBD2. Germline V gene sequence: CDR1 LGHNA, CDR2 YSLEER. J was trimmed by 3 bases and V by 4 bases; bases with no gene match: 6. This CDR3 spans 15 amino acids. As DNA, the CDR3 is TGCGCCAGCAGCCCCAGCCGGGGGGACTACAATGAGCAGTTCTTC. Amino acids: CASSPSRGDYNEQFF.

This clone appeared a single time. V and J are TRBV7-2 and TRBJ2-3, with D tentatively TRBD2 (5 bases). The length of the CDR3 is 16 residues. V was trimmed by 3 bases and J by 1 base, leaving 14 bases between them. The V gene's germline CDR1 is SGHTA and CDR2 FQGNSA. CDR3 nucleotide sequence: TGTGCCAGCAGCTTTTCTGGTCTAGCAGGCACAGATACGCAGTATTTT. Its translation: CASSFSGLAGTDTQYF.

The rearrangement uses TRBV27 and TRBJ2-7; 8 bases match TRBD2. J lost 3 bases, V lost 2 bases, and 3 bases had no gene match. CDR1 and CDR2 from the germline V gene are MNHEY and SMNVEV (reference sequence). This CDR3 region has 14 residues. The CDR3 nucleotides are TGTGCCAGCAGTTTACTTGCGGGAGGCTACGAGCAGTACTTC. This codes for CASSLLAGGYEQYF.

The CDR3 reads CASAGLASNEQFF. DNA of the CDR3: TGTGCTAGCGCCGGACTAGCGAGTAATGAGCAGTTCTTC. J is TRBJ2-1 and V is TRBV7-7; 9 bases match TRBD2. Germline V gene lookup returns CDR1 SSHAT and CDR2 FNYEAQ (reference sequence). The CDR3 extends over 13 amino acids.

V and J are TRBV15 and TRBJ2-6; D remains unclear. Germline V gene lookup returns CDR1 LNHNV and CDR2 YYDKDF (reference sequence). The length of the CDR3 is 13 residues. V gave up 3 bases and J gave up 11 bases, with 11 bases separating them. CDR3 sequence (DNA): TGTGCCACCAGCAGCTCCCTCTATGACGTCCTGACTTTC. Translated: CATSSSLYDVLTF.

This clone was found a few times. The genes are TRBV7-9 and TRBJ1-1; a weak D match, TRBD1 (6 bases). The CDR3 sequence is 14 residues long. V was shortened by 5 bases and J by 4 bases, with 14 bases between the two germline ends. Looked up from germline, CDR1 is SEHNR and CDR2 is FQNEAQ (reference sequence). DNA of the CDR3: TGTGCCAGCAGCCAGACAGGAGGTGGCACTGAAGCTTTCTTT. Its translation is CASSQTGGGTEAFF.

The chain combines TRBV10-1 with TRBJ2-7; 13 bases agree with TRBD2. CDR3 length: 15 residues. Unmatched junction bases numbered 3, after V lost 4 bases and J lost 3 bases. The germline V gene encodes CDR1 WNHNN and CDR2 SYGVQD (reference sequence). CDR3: CASSAGTSGNYEQYF. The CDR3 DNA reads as TGCGCCAGCAGTGCCGGGACTAGCGGGAACTACGAGCAGTACTTC.

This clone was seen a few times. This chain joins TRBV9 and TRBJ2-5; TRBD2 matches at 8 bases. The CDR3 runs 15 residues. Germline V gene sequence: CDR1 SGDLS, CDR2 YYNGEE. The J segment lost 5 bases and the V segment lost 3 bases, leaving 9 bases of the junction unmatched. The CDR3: CASSEGNGRVETQYF. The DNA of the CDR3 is TGTGCCAGCAGCGAGGGGAACGGGAGGGTGGAGACCCAGTACTTC.

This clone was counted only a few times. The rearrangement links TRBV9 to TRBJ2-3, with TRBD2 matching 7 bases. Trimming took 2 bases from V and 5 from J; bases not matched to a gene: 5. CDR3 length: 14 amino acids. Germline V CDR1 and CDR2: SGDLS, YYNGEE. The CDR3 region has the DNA TGTGCCAGCAGCGTGGGCGGGAGTGGAGATACGCAGTATTTT. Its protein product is CASSVGGSGDTQYF.

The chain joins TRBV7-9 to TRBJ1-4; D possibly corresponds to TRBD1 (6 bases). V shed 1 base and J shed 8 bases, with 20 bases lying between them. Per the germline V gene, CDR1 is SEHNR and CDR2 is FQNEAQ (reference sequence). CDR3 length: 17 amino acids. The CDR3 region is CASSLVSVTGSGEKLFF. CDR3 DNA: TGTGCCAGCAGCTTAGTTTCCGTTACAGGGTCAGGCGAAAAACTGTTTTTT.

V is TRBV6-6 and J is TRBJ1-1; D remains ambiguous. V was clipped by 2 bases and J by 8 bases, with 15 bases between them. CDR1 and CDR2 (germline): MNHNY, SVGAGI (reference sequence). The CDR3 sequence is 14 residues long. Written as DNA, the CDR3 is TGTGCCAGCAGTTACACGGCGGCGGGGAGAGAAGCTTTCTTT. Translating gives CASSYTAAGREAFF.

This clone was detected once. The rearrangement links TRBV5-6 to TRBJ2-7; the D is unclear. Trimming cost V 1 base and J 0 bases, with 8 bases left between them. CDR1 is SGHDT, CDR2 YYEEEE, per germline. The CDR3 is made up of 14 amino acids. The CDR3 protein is CASSLSSVSYEQYF. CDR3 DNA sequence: TGTGCCAGCAGCTTGTCGTCAGTCTCCTACGAGCAGTACTTC.

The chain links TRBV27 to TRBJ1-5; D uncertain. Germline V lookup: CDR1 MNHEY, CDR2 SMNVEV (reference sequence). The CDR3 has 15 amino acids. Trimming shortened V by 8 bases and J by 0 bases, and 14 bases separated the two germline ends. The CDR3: CASGLTGSSNQPQHF. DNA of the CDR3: TGTGCCAGCGGCTTGACGGGTAGTAGCAATCAGCCCCAGCATTTT.

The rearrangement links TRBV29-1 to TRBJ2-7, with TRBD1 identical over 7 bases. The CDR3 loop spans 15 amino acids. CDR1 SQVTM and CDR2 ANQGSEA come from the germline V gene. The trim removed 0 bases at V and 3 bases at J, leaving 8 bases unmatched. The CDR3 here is CSVEDRRGGHYEQYF. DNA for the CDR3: TGCAGCGTTGAAGATAGAAGAGGGGGCCACTACGAGCAGTACTTC.

The CDR3 bases are TGTGCCAGCAGTCCCCGGACCTCGGGGGAAAAACTGTTTTTT. Residues: CASSPRTSGEKLFF. This chain links TRBV28 with TRBJ1-4; D gene ambiguous. V lost 5 bases and J lost 8, with 15 bases in between. CDR1 is MDHEN, CDR2 SYDVKM, per germline. CDR3 length: 14 amino acids.

The CDR3 reads CASSSTSGQAYEQYF. The CDR3 DNA is TGTGCCAGCTCATCTACTAGCGGGCAAGCCTACGAGCAGTACTTC. The chain joins TRBV18 to TRBJ2-7, with 9 nucleotides matching TRBD2. Germline V CDR1 and CDR2: KGHSH, LQKENI. J lost 2 bases, V lost 5 bases, and 7 bases had no gene match. The CDR3 covers 15 residues. The full variable domain, in which reference TRBV18 and TRBJ2-7 provide the parts outside the CDR3, is NAGVMQNPRHLVRRRGQEARLRCSPMKGHSHVYWYRQLPEEGLKFMVYLQKENIIDESGMPKERFSAEFPKEGPSILRIQQVVRGDSAAYFCASSSTSGQAYEQYFGPGTRLTVT.

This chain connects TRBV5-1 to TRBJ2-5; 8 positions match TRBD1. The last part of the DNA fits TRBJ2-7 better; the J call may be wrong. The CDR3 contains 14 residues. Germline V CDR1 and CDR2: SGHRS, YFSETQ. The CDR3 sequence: CASSPDRVDHEQYF. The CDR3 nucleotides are TGCGCCAGCAGCCCGGACAGGGTAGACCACGAGCAGTACTTC.

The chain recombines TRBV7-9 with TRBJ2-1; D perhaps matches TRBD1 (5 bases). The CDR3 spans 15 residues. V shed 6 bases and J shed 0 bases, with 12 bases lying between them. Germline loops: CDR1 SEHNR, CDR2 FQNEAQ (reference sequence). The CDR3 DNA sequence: TGTGCCAGCAGTTTGACTCAGGGCTCCTACAATGAGCAGTTCTTC. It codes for CASSLTQGSYNEQFF.

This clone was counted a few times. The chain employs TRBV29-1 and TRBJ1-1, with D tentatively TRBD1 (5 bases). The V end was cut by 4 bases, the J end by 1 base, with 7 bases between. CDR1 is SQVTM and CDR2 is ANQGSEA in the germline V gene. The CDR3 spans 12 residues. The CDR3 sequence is CSVGQKNTEAFF. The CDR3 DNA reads TGCAGCGTTGGACAGAAGAACACTGAAGCTTTCTTT. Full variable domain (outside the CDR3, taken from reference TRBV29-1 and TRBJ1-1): SAVISQKPSRDICQRGTSLTIQCQVDSQVTMMFWYRQQPGQSLTLIATANQGSEATYESGFVIDKFPISRPNLTFSTLTVSNMSPEDSSIYLCSVGQKNTEAFFGQGTRLTVV.

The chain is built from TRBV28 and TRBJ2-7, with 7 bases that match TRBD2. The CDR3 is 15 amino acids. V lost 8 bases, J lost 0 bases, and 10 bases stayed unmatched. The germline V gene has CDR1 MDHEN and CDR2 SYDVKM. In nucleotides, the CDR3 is TGTGCCAGCCGGGAGGAGGCTTCGAGCTCCTACGAGCAGTACTTC. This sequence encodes CASREEASSSYEQYF.

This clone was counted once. CDR3 in amino acids: CASSGASGGRGEQFF. The CDR3 nucleotides read TGTGCCAGCAGTGGAGCTTCGGGGGGGAGAGGTGAGCAGTTCTTC. The chain couples TRBV2 to TRBJ2-1; 8 nucleotides line up with TRBD2. Per the germline V gene, CDR1 is SNHLY and CDR2 is FYNNEI. Trimming at V came to 4 bases and at J to 9 bases, leaving 11 bases not matched to a gene. This CDR3 is built from 15 residues.

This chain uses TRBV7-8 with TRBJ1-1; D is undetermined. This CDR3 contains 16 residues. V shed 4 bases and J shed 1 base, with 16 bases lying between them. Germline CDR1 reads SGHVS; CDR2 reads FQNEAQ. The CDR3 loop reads CASSSQIPSGNTEAFF. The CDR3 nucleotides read TGTGCCAGCAGCTCCCAAATTCCCTCGGGGAACACTGAAGCTTTCTTT.

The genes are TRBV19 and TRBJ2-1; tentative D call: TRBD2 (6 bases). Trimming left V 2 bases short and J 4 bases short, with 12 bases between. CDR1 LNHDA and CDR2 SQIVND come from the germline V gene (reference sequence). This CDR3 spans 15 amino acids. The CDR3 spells CASSILASAYNEQFF. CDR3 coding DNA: TGTGCCAGTAGTATACTGGCTAGCGCTTACAATGAGCAGTTCTTC.